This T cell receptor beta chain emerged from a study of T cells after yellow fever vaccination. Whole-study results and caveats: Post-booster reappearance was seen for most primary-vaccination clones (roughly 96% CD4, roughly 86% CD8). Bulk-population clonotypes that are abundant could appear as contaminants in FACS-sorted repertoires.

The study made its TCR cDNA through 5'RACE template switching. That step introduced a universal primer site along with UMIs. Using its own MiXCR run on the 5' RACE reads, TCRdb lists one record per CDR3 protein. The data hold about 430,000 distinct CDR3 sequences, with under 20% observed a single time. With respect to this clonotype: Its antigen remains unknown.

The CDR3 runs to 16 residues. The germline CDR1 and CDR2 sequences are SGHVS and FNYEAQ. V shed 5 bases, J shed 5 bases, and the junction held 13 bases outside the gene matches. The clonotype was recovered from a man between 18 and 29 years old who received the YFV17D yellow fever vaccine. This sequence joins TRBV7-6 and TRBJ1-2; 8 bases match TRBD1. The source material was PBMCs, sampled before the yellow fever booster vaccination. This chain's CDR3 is CASSLTPQDRVYGYTF. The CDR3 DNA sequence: TGTGCCAGCAGCCTCACTCCCCAGGACAGGGTATATGGCTACACCTTC.